A selection of T cell receptor beta chains follows, all from one sample in a study of blood T cell repertoires in COVID-19. The assay was immunoSEQ multiplex PCR, and TCRdb's table has in-frame clones only and misses some. The sample has some 250,000 clones; roughly four fifths are singletons. Sequenced sample: peripheral blood. These receptors originate from a woman in her late teens or twenties with acute or convalescent COVID-19. CDR3s include the opening cysteine and the closing phenylalanine or tryptophan. D genes are given only for firm matches. The size field is filled for only some rows; it gives once, few, many or a size class.

D gene,V gene,J gene,clone size,CDR3 DNA,CDR3 protein
TRBD1,TRBV9,TRBJ2-2,once,TGTGCCAGCAGAACAGGGGACACCGGGGAGCTGTTTTTT,CASRTGDTGELFF
TRBD2,TRBV9,TRBJ2-1,NA,TGTGCCAGCAGCGTTCTCGCGGGAGCCGATGAGCAGTTCTTC,CASSVLAGADEQFF
NA,TRBV4-3,TRBJ2-1,NA,TGCGCCAGCAGCCAAGATTCAGTCCGCTCCTACAATGAGCAGTTCTTC,CASSQDSVRSYNEQFF
NA,TRBV7-2,TRBJ2-7,NA,TGTGCCAGCAGCCGTTTAGGTGCGGCTTCCTACGAGCAGTACTTC,CASSRLGAASYEQYF
NA,TRBV4-3,TRBJ1-2,NA,TGCGCCAGCAGCCAAGGATTTTTCGGCTATGGCTACACCTTC,CASSQGFFGYGYTF
NA,TRBV10-3,TRBJ1-1,NA,TGTGCCATCAGTGATAGGAGGGAGGGCACTGAAGCTTTCTTT,CAISDRREGTEAFF
TRBD2,TRBV7-9,TRBJ2-1,NA,TGTGCCAGCAGCTTGGGACTAGCGAGTGACAATGAGCAGTTCTTC,CASSLGLASDNEQFF
NA,TRBV11-2,TRBJ2-5,many,TGTGCCAGCAGCGAGCAGGGGCCCTTCCAAGAGACCCAGTACTTC,CASSEQGPFQETQYF
NA,TRBV7-2,TRBJ2-7,NA,TGTGCCAGCAGCTTAGCCGAACTAGTTTCCTACGAGCAGTACTTC,CASSLAELVSYEQYF
TRBD1,TRBV18,TRBJ2-6,NA,TGTGCCAGCTCACCATGGCCAGACAGGGGCTCTGGGGCCAACGTCCTGACTTTC,CASSPWPDRGSGANVLTF
TRBD1,TRBV6-6,TRBJ1-3,few,TGTGCCAGCAGTCGCGGTTCAGGGGGCGTGGGAAACACCATATATTTT,CASSRGSGGVGNTIYF
TRBD2,TRBV6-4,TRBJ2-1,few,TGTGCCAGCAGAAGAGATGGACTAGCTAGTAATGAGCAGTTCTTC,CASRRDGLASNEQFF
NA,TRBV4-3,TRBJ2-3,once,TGCGCCAGCAGCCAGTCAAGCACAGATACGCAGTATTTT,CASSQSSTDTQYF
TRBD2,TRBV2,TRBJ2-3,few,TGTGCCAGCACCCCGACGGGAGGGGCAGATACGCAGTATTTT,CASTPTGGADTQYF
TRBD1,TRBV7-6,TRBJ2-1,NA,TGTGCCAGCAGCCCCTGGACAGGGGGTAGTTATGAGCAGTTCTTC,CASSPWTGGSYEQFF
NA,TRBV19,TRBJ1-1,NA,TGTGCCAGTAGTATCCCCCACAGGGAGAACACTGAAGCTTTCTTT,CASSIPHRENTEAFF
NA,TRBV5-1,TRBJ1-2,NA,TGCGCCAGCAGCCCGGGGGGCAGTACTAACTATGGCTACACCTTC,CASSPGGSTNYGYTF
TRBD1,TRBV30,TRBJ2-7,NA,TGTGCCTGGAACCCTACAGGGGGCCTCCTCCACCTTACCTACGAGCAGTACTTC,CAWNPTGGLLHLTYEQYF
TRBD2,TRBV30,TRBJ2-1,NA,TGTGCCTGGAGTGTTGGCCTAGCGGGAGTTGAGCAGTTCTTC,CAWSVGLAGVEQFF
TRBD2,TRBV29-1,TRBJ2-1,NA,TGCAGCGTCCGCGATCCCCCGGGACTAGCGGGAAGTTCGCAGTTCTTC,CSVRDPPGLAGSSQFF
NA,TRBV28,TRBJ2-7,NA,TGTGCCAGCAGTCAAACAGGCCCCTACGAGCAGTACTTC,CASSQTGPYEQYF
TRBD2,TRBV6-1,TRBJ2-5,few,TGTGCCAGCAGTGAACTAGCGGGGGGGGAAGAGACCCAGTACTTC,CASSELAGGEETQYF
NA,TRBV10-3,TRBJ1-2,NA,TGTGCCATCAGTGAGTCCAGGGACGGAGGGAACTATGGCTACACCTTC,CAISESRDGGNYGYTF
NA,TRBV19,TRBJ1-4,NA,TGTGCCAGTAGTATAGGTAGATCCGAAAAACTGTTTTTT,CASSIGRSEKLFF
NA,TRBV6-4,TRBJ1-3,NA,TGTGCCAGCAGCCGTGACAGGCTCTCTGGAAACACCATATATTTT,CASSRDRLSGNTIYF
NA,TRBV2,TRBJ1-1,NA,TGTGCCAGCAGTGATCAGGGGATCCCCACTGAAGCTTTCTTT,CASSDQGIPTEAFF
NA,TRBV6-5,TRBJ2-4,once,TGTGCCAGCAGTTACTCGGCGGGATTAGCCAAAAACATTCAGTACTTC,CASSYSAGLAKNIQYF
NA,TRBV28,TRBJ2-1,NA,TGTGCCAGCAGTTTCCCCTCCGCAGGAGGGTCGAGCTCCTACAATGAGCAGTTCTTC,CASSFPSAGGSSSYNEQFF
NA,TRBV5-1,TRBJ1-1,NA,TGCGCCAGCAGCTTGGCGGGGAATGAAGCTTTCTTT,CASSLAGNEAFF
NA,TRBV2,TRBJ1-2,NA,TGTGCCAGCAGCCCTGGAGGGGAGTACTATGGCTACACCTTC,CASSPGGEYYGYTF
TRBD2,TRBV9,TRBJ2-1,few,TGTGCCAGCAGCCCAAGCGGGACTACCTACAATGAGCAGTTCTTC,CASSPSGTTYNEQFF
TRBD1,TRBV5-1,TRBJ1-2,NA,TGCGCCAGCAGCTACCGACAGGGTCCGGGCGGCTACACCTTC,CASSYRQGPGGYTF
NA,TRBV29-1,TRBJ2-2,NA,TGCAGCGGAGGCAGGGATTTCGGGGAGCTGTTTTTT,CSGGRDFGELFF
TRBD1,TRBV28,TRBJ2-7,once,TGTGCCAGCACCGGGACAGGGGCTTCCTACGAGCAGTACTTC,CASTGTGASYEQYF
TRBD2,TRBV7-3,TRBJ2-5,NA,TGTGCCAGCAGCTCCCAAGGACTAGCGGGAGGAGAGACCCAGTACTTC,CASSSQGLAGGETQYF
TRBD2,TRBV4-1,TRBJ2-1,NA,TGCGCCAGCAGCCAAGAAGGCCGACTAGCGGTATACAATGAGCAGTTCTTC,CASSQEGRLAVYNEQFF
TRBD2,TRBV27,TRBJ2-2,NA,TGTGCCAGCAGCCCCGGGACTAGCGTTACCGGGGAGCTGTTTTTT,CASSPGTSVTGELFF
TRBD1,TRBV6-2/TRBV6-3,TRBJ1-1,NA,TGTGCCAGCAGTCCCAAGGGACGGACAGGGGGAAACACTGAAGCTTTCTTT,CASSPKGRTGGNTEAFF
TRBD1,TRBV5-4,TRBJ1-2,once,TGTGCCAGCAGCTACGACAGGGCCTATGGCTACACCTTC,CASSYDRAYGYTF
NA,TRBV5-6,TRBJ1-1,NA,TGTGCCAGCAGCCTGGTTCCCAACATGAACACTGAAGCTTTCTTT,CASSLVPNMNTEAFF
TRBD2,TRBV9,TRBJ2-3,NA,TGTGCCAGCAGCGTAGCTAGCGGAAGCACAGATACGCAGTATTTT,CASSVASGSTDTQYF
NA,TRBV4-2,TRBJ1-2,NA,TGTGCCAGCAGCCAAGGAGGGGCGGGGGGAAATGGCTACACCTTC,CASSQGGAGGNGYTF
TRBD2,TRBV19,TRBJ2-1,NA,TGTGCCAGTAGGGTCGGACTAGCCGCCTACAATGAGCAGTTCTTC,CASRVGLAAYNEQFF
TRBD2,TRBV28,TRBJ2-1,NA,TGTGCCAGCAGTCCGGGACTATCGTACAATGAGCAGTTCTTC,CASSPGLSYNEQFF
TRBD1,TRBV7-6,TRBJ2-2,NA,TGTGCCAGCAGCCCTGTCGTTGACAGGGGTATGGCCGGGGAGCTGTTTTTT,CASSPVVDRGMAGELFF
TRBD2,TRBV7-9,TRBJ2-1,few,TGTGCCAGCAGCTTAGGACTAGCGGTGGGTGAGCAGTTCTTC,CASSLGLAVGEQFF
NA,TRBV27,TRBJ2-2,NA,TGTGCCAGCAGTTGGACAGCGAACACCGGGGAGCTGTTTTTT,CASSWTANTGELFF
TRBD1,TRBV6-4,TRBJ1-2,NA,TGTGCCAGCAGTGCAGGGACAGGGACTACCTTAAGGGATGGCTACACCTTC,CASSAGTGTTLRDGYTF
TRBD1,TRBV5-8,TRBJ1-5,NA,TGTGCCAGCAGCCCCGGGACAGGGGAAAATCAGCCCCAGCATTTT,CASSPGTGENQPQHF
NA,TRBV19,TRBJ1-3,NA,TGTGCCAGTAGTCAAGGGGGTACTTCGGCTGGAAACACCATATATTTT,CASSQGGTSAGNTIYF
NA,TRBV7-2,TRBJ2-1,NA,TGTGCCAGCAGCTCCGGGTTCTACAATGAGCAGTTCTTC,CASSSGFYNEQFF